These 13 T cell receptor beta chains came from one sample sequenced in a study of response to subunit inactivated influenza vaccine. Via MiXCR, TCRdb re-called the RT-PCR reads, giving one row per CDR3 protein. The table lists about 780,000 distinct CDR3 sequences, approximately 18% of them singletons. The starting material was PBMCs from blood, obtained about 5 days after vaccination. These TCRs come from a man between 45 and 60 years old who received an inactivated influenza vaccine.

A few counts support this clonotype. The V call is TRBV7-2, the J call TRBJ2-7; 7 nucleotides line up with TRBD2. There are 16 residues in the CDR3. V trimming: 2 bases; J trimming: 5 bases; junction bases outside the gene matches: 12. Germline values: CDR1 SGHTA, CDR2 FQGNSA. CDR3 nucleotides: TGTGCCAGCAGCTTAATCGGGGAGGGCCGGTTCGACGAGCAGTACTTC. Amino acid sequence: CASSLIGEGRFDEQYF.

The chain couples TRBV7-9 to TRBJ2-2; D uncertain. The V end was cut by 5 bases, the J end by 2 bases, with 6 bases between. CDR1 SEHNR and CDR2 FQNEAQ come from the germline V gene (reference sequence). This CDR3 is 13 amino acids long. In DNA, the CDR3 is TGTGCCAGCAGCATGGACAACACCGGGGAGCTGTTTTTT. Encoded protein: CASSMDNTGELFF.

This clonotype came up a few times. J is TRBJ1-1 and V is TRBV20-1, with 7 bases identical to TRBD1. CDR1 is DFQATT, CDR2 SNEGSKA, per germline (reference sequence). This CDR3 has 13 residues. V shed 0 bases and J 7 bases; nucleotides not matched to a gene: 5. CDR3 amino acids: CSARDGSGGEAFF. The CDR3, as DNA: TGCAGTGCTAGAGATGGTTCAGGGGGTGAAGCTTTCTTT.

The gene calls are TRBV20-1 and TRBJ2-3, with D tentatively TRBD1 (5 bases). V gave up 6 bases and J gave up 1 base, with 14 bases separating them. The length of the CDR3 is 14 residues. Germline CDR1 and CDR2: DFQATT and SNEGSKA (reference sequence). The CDR3, as DNA: TGCAGTGCCATCGGTCAGGGTGGCACAGATACGCAGTATTTT. The encoded protein is CSAIGQGGTDTQYF.

This clonotype occurred many times. V is TRBV29-1 and J is TRBJ2-7; the D gene could be TRBD1 or TRBD2 (5 bases each). The CDR3 contains 13 residues. V was cut by 5 bases and J by 6 bases, with 17 bases left in between. Germline CDR1 SQVTM, CDR2 ANQGSEA. The CDR3 is CSVSFGTATEQYF. The CDR3, as DNA: TGCAGCGTTTCCTTCGGGACCGCCACCGAGCAGTACTTC.

There are many counts of this clonotype. V is TRBV18 and J is TRBJ1-5, with TRBD1 as a possible D gene (6 bases). Germline loops: CDR1 KGHSH, CDR2 LQKENI. With 5 bases removed from V and 3 bases from J, the gap between germline ends came to 14 bases. CDR3 length: 15 residues. The CDR3: CASSYDRTVNQPQHF. The CDR3, as DNA: TGTGCCAGCTCATATGACAGGACCGTCAATCAGCCCCAGCATTTT.

V is TRBV25-1 and J is TRBJ2-1; the D call may be TRBD1 or TRBD2 (5 bases each). The V end was cut by 4 bases, the J end by 4 bases, with 14 bases between. In germline, CDR1 is MGHDK, CDR2 SYGVNS. This CDR3 spans 15 amino acids. The CDR3 region has the DNA TGTGCCAGCAGTGCCGGGACCCTGGGGTACAATGAGCAGTTCTTC. Its protein product is CASSAGTLGYNEQFF.

This clonotype was detected only once. Just one base apart from a much larger clone, this may be a read error. The chain uses TRBV28 and TRBJ2-7; D may be TRBD1 (5 bases). The CDR3 consists of 12 residues. Looked up from germline, CDR1 is MDHEN and CDR2 is SYDVKM. With 5 bases removed from V and 9 bases from J, the gap between germline ends came to 14 bases. DNA for the CDR3: TGTGCCAGCAGTATGACAGATAACGGGCAGTACTTC. It encodes CASSMTDNGQYF.

CDR3 nucleotides: TGCGCCAGCAGCTTGGACGGGGTCAAAGGCGGCGAGCAGTACTTC. This codes for CASSLDGVKGGEQYF. The chain links TRBV5-1 to TRBJ2-7; weak D call: TRBD2 (5 bases). The length of the CDR3 is 15 residues. V dropped 0 bases and J dropped 6 bases, with 16 bases sitting between them. Germline V gene data show CDR1 as SGHRS and CDR2 as YFSETQ.

This clonotype came up a few times. The chain is built from TRBV7-2 and TRBJ2-3, with no clear D. The V gene lost 3 bases and the J gene lost 6 bases, with 10 bases spanning the gap. Germline V CDR1 and CDR2: SGHTA, FQGNSA. The CDR3 totals 13 residues. The chain's CDR3 is CASSFVSSDTQYF. The DNA of the CDR3 is TGTGCCAGCAGCTTTGTATCGTCGGATACGCAGTATTTT.

This clonotype was detected many times. The chain carries TRBV20-1 and TRBJ2-3; D is perhaps TRBD2 (6 bases). Per germline, CDR1 DFQATT and CDR2 SNEGSKA (reference sequence). The CDR3 runs 13 residues. V lost 3 bases, J lost 2 bases, and 9 bases lay in between. The CDR3 DNA is TGCAGTGCTAGCGGAGGGCTCACAGATACGCAGTATTTT. Its protein product is CSASGGLTDTQYF.

The CDR3: CASSPHQTPSTDTQYF. The DNA for the CDR3 is TGTGCCAGCAGCCCTCACCAGACCCCAAGCACAGATACGCAGTATTTT. The chain couples TRBV9 to TRBJ2-3; D unclear. Trimming shortened V by 4 bases and J by 0 bases, and 15 bases separated the two germline ends. In germline, CDR1 is SGDLS, CDR2 YYNGEE. The CDR3 has 16 amino acids.

This clonotype was detected only a few times. The CDR3: CASSFVVVGAEQFF. Here the CDR3 DNA reads TGTGCCAGCAGTTTCGTCGTGGTGGGGGCTGAGCAGTTCTTC. The chain joins TRBV28 to TRBJ2-1; possible D gene TRBD1, 6 bases. Per germline, CDR1 MDHEN and CDR2 SYDVKM. V was trimmed by 3 bases and J by 9 bases, leaving 15 bases between them. The CDR3 has 14 residues.